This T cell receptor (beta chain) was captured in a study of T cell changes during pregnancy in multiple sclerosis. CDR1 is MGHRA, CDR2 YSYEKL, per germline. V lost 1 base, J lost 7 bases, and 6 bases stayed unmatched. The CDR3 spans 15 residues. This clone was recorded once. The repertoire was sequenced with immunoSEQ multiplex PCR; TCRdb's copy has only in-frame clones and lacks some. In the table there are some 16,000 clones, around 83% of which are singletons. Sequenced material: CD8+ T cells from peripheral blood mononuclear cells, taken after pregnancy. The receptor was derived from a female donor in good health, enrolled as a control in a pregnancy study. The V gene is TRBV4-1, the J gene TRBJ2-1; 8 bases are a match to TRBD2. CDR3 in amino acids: CASSQAAGVENEQFF. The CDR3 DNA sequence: TGCGCCAGCAGCCAAGCAGCGGGAGTTGAAAATGAGCAGTTCTTC.